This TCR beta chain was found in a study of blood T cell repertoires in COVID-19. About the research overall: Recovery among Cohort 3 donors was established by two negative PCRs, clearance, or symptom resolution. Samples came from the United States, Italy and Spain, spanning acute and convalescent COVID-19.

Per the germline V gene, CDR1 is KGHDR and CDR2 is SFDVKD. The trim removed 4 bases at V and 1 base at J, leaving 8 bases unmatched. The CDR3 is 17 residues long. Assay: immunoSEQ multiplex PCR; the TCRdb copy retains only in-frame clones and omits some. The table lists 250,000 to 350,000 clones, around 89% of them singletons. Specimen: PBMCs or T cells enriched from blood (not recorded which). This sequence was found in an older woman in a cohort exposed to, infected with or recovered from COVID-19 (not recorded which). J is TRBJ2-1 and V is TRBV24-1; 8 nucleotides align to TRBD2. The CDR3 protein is CATSDPISGSSYNEQFF. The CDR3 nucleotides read TGTGCCACCAGTGACCCAATCAGCGGGAGTTCCTACAATGAGCAGTTCTTC.